Following are 29 T cell receptor beta chains from one sample sequenced in a study of blood T cell repertoires in COVID-19. The method was immunoSEQ multiplex PCR; TCRdb's version includes in-frame clones alone and lacks a portion of them. This sample has approximately 250,000 clones; 84% occur once, and the top ten carry 2% to 2.5%. Material for sequencing was peripheral blood. All receptors come from a man aged 35-49 years who had recovered from COVID-19.

This clone was observed a few times. The J gene is TRBJ2-1, the V gene TRBV29-1, with 8 bases identical to TRBD1. V was clipped by 8 bases and J by 5 bases; unmatched bases: 14. From germline, CDR1 is SQVTM and CDR2 ANQGSEA. The CDR3 has 15 residues. The CDR3 spells CSSGVPTGDHNEQFF. CDR3 DNA: TGCAGCTCGGGGGTCCCGACAGGGGATCACAATGAGCAGTTCTTC.

This clone has just one count. V is TRBV18 and J is TRBJ1-2; D may be TRBD1 (5 bases). Trimming removed 6 bases from V and 3 bases from J, with 17 bases in between. Per germline, CDR1 KGHSH and CDR2 LQKENI. CDR3 size: 15 residues. CDR3 in DNA: TGTGCCAGCTCCCCCGTGAAGGGGACTGACTATGGCTACACCTTC. Translated: CASSPVKGTDYGYTF.

Of note for this clone: This sample includes further DNA sequences coding for the same CDR3. The DNA for the CDR3 is TGCGCCAGCAGCTTGACAGATTCCTACGAGCAGTACTTC. It codes for CASSLTDSYEQYF. The chain couples TRBV5-1 to TRBJ2-7; D not certain. Germline CDR1 reads SGHRS; CDR2 reads YFSETQ. CDR3 length equals 13 residues. V lost 1 base to trimming and J lost 1 base, with 6 bases between them.

As for this clone: Other DNA sequences within the sample encode an identical CDR3. The V and J genes are TRBV7-2 and TRBJ2-3, with D possibly matching TRBD1 (6 bases). CDR1 is SGHTA and CDR2 is FQGNSA in the germline V gene. The CDR3 is 14 residues long. V was pared by 5 bases and J by 0 bases, with 9 bases between. The DNA of the CDR3 is TGTGCCAGCAGCCTCGACAGGAGCACAGATACGCAGTATTTT. Its protein product is CASSLDRSTDTQYF.

The chain combines TRBV10-3 with TRBJ2-3; D remains unclear. V was trimmed by 7 bases and J by 4 bases, leaving 15 bases between them. Germline CDR1 reads ENHRY; CDR2 reads SYGVKD. CDR3 length: 14 residues. The CDR3 protein is CAITTAQLSDTQYF. CDR3 DNA sequence: TGTGCCATCACTACAGCCCAACTGTCAGATACGCAGTATTTT.

The sample holds a few counts of this clone. The genes are TRBV7-9 and TRBJ2-7, with 7 bases fitting TRBD1. The CDR3 extends over 13 amino acids. V was clipped by 3 bases and J by 2 bases; unmatched bases: 1. The germline CDR1 and CDR2 sequences are SEHNR and FQNEAQ (reference sequence). CDR3 sequence reads: CASSFGTAYEQYF. The CDR3 DNA reads TGTGCCAGCAGCTTTGGGACAGCCTACGAGCAGTACTTC.

This chain uses TRBV4-1 with TRBJ1-2; the D gene is possibly TRBD1 (6 bases). Germline CDR1 is MGHRA and CDR2 is YSYEKL. The V gene lost 1 base and the J gene lost 6 bases, with 21 bases spanning the gap. The CDR3 is 17 residues long. The CDR3 protein is CASSQAAPGQATDGYTF. CDR3 DNA: TGCGCCAGCAGCCAAGCTGCACCGGGACAAGCGACGGATGGCTACACCTTC.

The chain is built from TRBV19 and TRBJ1-4; 8 bases line up with TRBD1. The length of the CDR3 is 14 residues. After removal of 4 bases from V and 8 bases from J, the junction contained 6 bases not matched to a gene. Germline CDR1 reads LNHDA; CDR2 reads SQIVND (reference sequence). CDR3 amino acids: CASSNGQGWEKLFF. As DNA, the CDR3 is TGTGCCAGTAGTAACGGACAGGGTTGGGAAAAACTGTTTTTT.

V usage is TRBV27 and J usage is TRBJ2-1, with 13 bases matching TRBD2. Looked up from germline, CDR1 is MNHEY and CDR2 is SMNVEV (reference sequence). This CDR3 contains 21 residues. V lost 3 bases and J lost 0; bases outside the gene matches: 14. CDR3 in amino acids: CASSFFTPGTSGMSSYNEQFF. CDR3 DNA sequence: TGTGCCAGCAGTTTCTTTACACCCGGGACTAGCGGGATGAGCTCCTACAATGAGCAGTTCTTC.

DNA of the CDR3: TGTGCCAGCAGTGGGCAGGGAGGATCCCAGTACTTC. This codes for CASSGQGGSQYF. This chain links TRBV2 with TRBJ2-5; D possibly corresponds to TRBD2 (6 bases). The CDR3 length is 12 residues. V was shortened by 4 bases and J by 9 bases, with 12 bases between the two germline ends. The germline V gene encodes CDR1 SNHLY and CDR2 FYNNEI.

V gene TRBV9 combines with J gene TRBJ2-1; a possible D gene is TRBD1 (6 bases). Germline V gene sequence: CDR1 SGDLS, CDR2 YYNGEE. V was trimmed by 5 bases and J by 7 bases, leaving 10 bases between them. This CDR3 has 12 residues. In nucleotides, the CDR3 is TGTGCCAGCAGAGGGGGTGGGAATGAGCAGTTCTTC. It yields the protein CASRGGGNEQFF.

This clone has a single count. This chain joins TRBV7-2 and TRBJ1-1; 9 bases line up with TRBD1. The CDR3 totals 18 residues. Germline CDR1 SGHTA, CDR2 FQGNSA. V was clipped by 4 bases and J by 3 bases; unmatched bases: 15. CDR3 coding DNA: TGTGCCAGCAGCTCTCCTCCCGGGACAGGGCGAGTTTACACTGAAGCTTTCTTT. Its protein product is CASSSPPGTGRVYTEAFF.

This sequence joins TRBV10-3 and TRBJ1-1; D is perhaps TRBD1 (6 bases). V was cut by 2 bases and J by 4 bases, with 17 bases left in between. There are 16 residues in the CDR3. CDR1 and CDR2 from the germline V gene are ENHRY and SYGVKD. The CDR3 protein is CAISEHRVGTGTEAFF. CDR3 nucleotide sequence: TGTGCCATCAGTGAGCACAGGGTGGGGACGGGCACTGAAGCTTTCTTT.

The rearrangement uses TRBV4-3 and TRBJ2-2; 7 positions match TRBD2. CDR3 length equals 14 residues. Germline lookup yields CDR1 LGHNA and CDR2 YSLEER. J gave up 4 bases and V 8 bases, and 7 bases lay outside the gene matches. The CDR3 region has the DNA TGCGCCAGCCCTAGACTAGCAAGCACCGGGGAGCTGTTTTTT. It specifies CASPRLASTGELFF.

The CDR3 nucleotides read TGTGCCAGCAGCTTCGGGACATTTCTCTACGAGCAGTACTTC. This encodes CASSFGTFLYEQYF. The chain links TRBV5-6 to TRBJ2-7; TRBD1 might be the D (6 bases). This CDR3 spans 14 amino acids. V lost 2 bases to trimming and J lost 3 bases, with 12 bases between them. Germline CDR1 and CDR2: SGHDT and YYEEEE.

The chain employs TRBV3-1 (or the pseudogene TRBV3-2) and TRBJ2-3; 9 positions agree with TRBD2. This CDR3 contains 16 residues. V lost 2 bases and J lost 2; bases outside the gene matches: 5. Germline loops: CDR1 LGHDT, CDR2 YNNKEL (reference sequence). The CDR3 sequence: CASSQRGGALTDTQYF. For the CDR3, the DNA is TGTGCCAGCAGCCAACGCGGGGGGGCCCTCACAGATACGCAGTATTTT.

The rearrangement links TRBV7-6 to TRBJ2-3; 9 positions match TRBD1. Germline CDR1 SGHVS, CDR2 FNYEAQ. The CDR3 totals 15 residues. The J segment lost 2 bases and the V segment lost 5 bases, leaving 5 bases of the junction unmatched. This CDR3 reads CASSQRTGATDTQYF. DNA for the CDR3: TGTGCCAGCAGCCAACGGACAGGGGCCACAGATACGCAGTATTTT.

Comment on this clone: The same CDR3 is also encoded by other DNA sequences in this sample. The V gene is TRBV5-6, the J gene TRBJ2-1, with D perhaps TRBD2 (6 bases). V was cut by 0 bases and J by 9 bases, with 7 bases left in between. The germline CDR1 and CDR2 sequences are SGHDT and YYEEEE. The CDR3 spans 12 residues. The CDR3 region is CASSLVGGEQFF. The CDR3 DNA is TGTGCCAGCAGCTTGGTCGGGGGTGAGCAGTTCTTC.

The rearrangement uses TRBV27 and TRBJ2-1, with D possibly matching TRBD1 (6 bases). This CDR3 has 14 amino acids. Trimming pared 1 base from V and 7 bases from J, leaving 11 bases between. CDR1 MNHEY and CDR2 SMNVEV come from the germline V gene (reference sequence). The CDR3 DNA reads as TGTGCCAGCAGTTTATACCGGGACACTAATGAGCAGTTCTTC. Encoded protein: CASSLYRDTNEQFF.

The genes are TRBV11-2 and TRBJ1-1, with D unresolved. The CDR3 is 15 amino acids. From germline, CDR1 is SGHAT and CDR2 FQNNGV. The V and J ends lost 3 bases and 4 bases respectively, with 15 bases between them. CDR3 amino acids: CASSFLAPPGTEAFF. In DNA form, the CDR3 reads TGTGCCAGCAGCTTTCTGGCCCCACCGGGCACTGAAGCTTTCTTT.

The chain uses TRBV7-6 and TRBJ2-3, with TRBD2 as a possible D gene (5 bases). Germline V lookup: CDR1 SGHVS, CDR2 FNYEAQ. CDR3 length: 17 amino acids. V gave up 5 bases and J gave up 5 bases, with 23 bases separating them. CDR3 sequence reads: CASSPGAAPSLGDTQYF. The DNA for the CDR3 is TGTGCCAGCAGCCCCGGAGCGGCGCCATCGTTGGGAGATACGCAGTATTTT.

CDR3 coding DNA: TGTGCCAGCAGCTCAAGACAGGGGATTTCCTACGAGCAGTACTTC. It translates to CASSSRQGISYEQYF. The gene calls are TRBV7-2 and TRBJ2-7, with 8 bases matching TRBD1. V lost 4 bases to trimming and J lost 1 base; unmatched junction nucleotides: 6. The V gene's germline CDR1 is SGHTA and CDR2 FQGNSA. This CDR3 has 15 residues. Full variable domain (outside the CDR3, taken from reference TRBV7-2 and TRBJ2-7): GAGVSQSPSNKVTEKGKDVELRCDPISGHTALYWYRQSLGQGLEFLIYFQGNSAPDKSGLPSDRFSAERTGGSVSTLTIQRTQQEDSAVYLCASSSRQGISYEQYFGPGTRLTVT.

The chain links TRBV21-1 to TRBJ2-1; the table calls TRBD2, which could not be checked here. TRBV21-1 is noted as a pseudogene. The CDR3 is 15 amino acids. DNA for the CDR3: TGTGCCAGCAACGCCCCTTGGGAGGGTTCGGGTGAGCAGTTCTTC. This translates into CASNAPWEGSGEQFF.

This chain links TRBV3-1 (or the pseudogene TRBV3-2) with TRBJ2-3; 10 bases align to TRBD2. CDR1 is LGHDT, CDR2 YNNKEL, per germline (reference sequence). This CDR3 is built from 15 residues. Losses at the gene ends were 5 bases for V and 11 bases for J; bases not matched to a gene: 13. The CDR3 spells CASSVPGTSAAWQYF. The CDR3 nucleotides read TGTGCCAGCAGCGTTCCCGGGACTAGCGCCGCGTGGCAGTATTTT.

V gene TRBV6-5 combines with J gene TRBJ1-1, with a weak D call TRBD1 (5 bases). Trimming shortened V by 8 bases and J by 8 bases, and 15 bases separated the two germline ends. This CDR3 has 12 amino acids. Germline CDR1 is MNHEY and CDR2 is SVGAGI. The chain's CDR3 is CASAREGSEAFF. The CDR3 DNA reads TGTGCCAGCGCTCGGGAGGGGTCCGAAGCTTTCTTT.

The chain uses TRBV7-9 and TRBJ2-5, with TRBD2 identical over 11 bases. There are 16 residues in the CDR3. J was trimmed by 5 bases and V by 2 bases; bases with no gene match: 7. CDR1 SEHNR and CDR2 FQNEAQ come from the germline V gene (reference sequence). The CDR3 region has the DNA TGTGCCAGCAGCTTATTCCCTAGCGGGGGGTTGGAGACCCAGTACTTC. This encodes CASSLFPSGGLETQYF.

The chain joins TRBV2 to TRBJ1-1; 7 bases agree with TRBD1. The ends lost 6 bases at V and 4 bases at J; junction bases unmatched: 11. The CDR3 runs to 15 residues. Germline V lookup: CDR1 SNHLY, CDR2 FYNNEI. CDR3 sequence reads: CASRVPGTAFTEAFF. CDR3 DNA: TGTGCCAGCAGGGTCCCCGGGACAGCGTTCACTGAAGCTTTCTTT.

The V and J genes are TRBV23-1 and TRBJ1-2, with D maybe TRBD1 (5 bases). TRBV23-1 is labeled an ORF, and its function is uncertain. This CDR3 region has 14 residues. V was clipped by 7 bases and J by 8 bases, with 20 bases between them. The CDR3, as DNA: TGCGCCAGCATTTTGAAGGGGCGCTGGCACGGCTACACCTTC. It encodes CASILKGRWHGYTF.

V is TRBV25-1 and J is TRBJ1-2; D is perhaps TRBD1 (6 bases). The CDR3 is 16 amino acids. Trimming removed 3 bases at V and 4 bases at J, with 18 bases between. CDR1 is MGHDK, CDR2 SYGVNS, per germline. The CDR3 DNA follows: TGTGCCAGCAGTGAGTACGGCACAGGGCTAAGCTATGGCTACACCTTC. This translates into CASSEYGTGLSYGYTF.